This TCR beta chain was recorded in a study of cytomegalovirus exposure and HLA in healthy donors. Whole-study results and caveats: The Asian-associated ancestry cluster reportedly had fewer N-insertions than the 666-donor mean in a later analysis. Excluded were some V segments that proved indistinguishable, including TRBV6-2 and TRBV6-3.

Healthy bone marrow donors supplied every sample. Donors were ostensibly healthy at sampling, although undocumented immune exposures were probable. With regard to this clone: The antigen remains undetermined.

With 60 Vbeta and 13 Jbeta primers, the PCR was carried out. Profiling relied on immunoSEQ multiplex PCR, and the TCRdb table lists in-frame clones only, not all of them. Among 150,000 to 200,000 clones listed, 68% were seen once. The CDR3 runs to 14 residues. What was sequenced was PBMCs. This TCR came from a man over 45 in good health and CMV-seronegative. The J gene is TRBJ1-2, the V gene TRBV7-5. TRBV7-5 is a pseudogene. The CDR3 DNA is TGTGTCAGAAGCTCGGGGGACGCTGAAGATGGCTACACCTTC. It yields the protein CVRSSGDAEDGYTF.